In this sample, the clone carrying this T cell receptor beta chain turned up many times. The data are from a study of low-dose radiotherapy and immunotherapy resistance in tumors. Study overall: Cohort 2 patients were irradiated with 1 Gy every two weeks, reaching 13 Gy over 26 weeks.

Time point given: before trial treatment. Donors, who were enrolled in a single-arm phase I dose-escalation trial, received nivolumab, ipilimumab, aspirin, low-dose cyclophosphamide and low-dose radiotherapy. Gene-specific TRAV and TRBV primers were used for first-strand cDNA, covering alpha and beta chains. Amplification of TCRs used a constant-region primer and V-primer adapter for 15 to 25 PCR cycles. Isolated mRNA was amplified by in vitro transcription. MiXCR, applied by TCRdb to the reads, yields one record per CDR3 protein. The table includes nearly 95,000 distinct CDR3 sequences, 9.4% detected once. Germline CDR1 and CDR2: SGHRS and YFSETQ. This CDR3 is 17 amino acids long. V gave up 0 bases and J gave up 4 bases, with 16 bases separating them.

This sequence originates from a male donor with prostate cancer. The rearrangement uses TRBV5-1 and TRBJ2-2; weak D call: TRBD1 (5 bases). Here the sequenced sample was PBMCs, taken before treatment. CDR3 sequence (DNA): TGCGCCAGCAGCTTGGAATTGAGCAGGGCGAGCACCGGGGAGCTGTTTTTT. It is translated as CASSLELSRASTGELFF.